This passage covers 23 T cell receptor beta chains from one sample sequenced in a study of CD8+CD57+ T cells in acquired aplastic anemia (dated by TCRdb to the late 2010s). Instrument on record: Illumina HiSeq 2000. TCR beta VDJ combination and CDR3 sequence profiling used genomic DNA as the template. The raw public data were reprocessed by TCRdb itself: fastp quality trimming at Q25, MiXCR clonotype calling, in-frame beta chains only. One record per CDR3 amino acid sequence lists the most common genes and DNA. The sample contains about 160,000 distinct CDR3 sequences, more than 45% of them found a single time. The ten largest clones represent approximately 2.9% of the sample. The patients picked for sequencing were ones in whom flow cytometry had shown an expansion of CD8+CD57+ cells. Input material: sorted CD4+, CD8+, or CD8+CD57+ T cells (not recorded which) from PBMCs. These receptors were collected from a human donor with aplastic anemia.

The chain joins TRBV28 to TRBJ2-7; D is unresolved. CDR1 and CDR2 (germline): MDHEN, SYDVKM. The CDR3 contains 12 residues. The V end was cut by 4 bases, the J end by 4 bases, with 8 bases between. In DNA form, the CDR3 reads TGTGCCAGCAGTTGGGTAGGTTACGAGCAGTACTTC. It yields the protein CASSWVGYEQYF.

The genes are TRBV29-1 and TRBJ2-5; no firm D call. The germline CDR1 and CDR2 sequences are SQVTM and ANQGSEA. Deletions cut 6 bases from V and 5 bases from J, with 10 bases between. This CDR3 has 11 amino acids. The CDR3 loop reads CSVGERETQYF. For the CDR3, the DNA is TGCAGCGTCGGAGAAAGGGAGACCCAGTACTTC.

The sample holds a few counts of this clonotype. The chain has TRBV25-1 and TRBJ2-5; perhaps TRBD1 as D (6 bases). With 5 bases removed from V and 5 bases from J, the gap between germline ends came to 21 bases. The germline V gene encodes CDR1 MGHDK and CDR2 SYGVNS. The CDR3 is 16 residues long. CDR3 loop: CASSYGQTSAGETQYF. For the CDR3, the DNA is TGTGCCAGCAGTTACGGACAGACCAGTGCGGGCGAGACCCAGTACTTC. Looking up the rest from reference TRBV25-1 and TRBJ2-5 gives the full variable domain: EADIYQTPRYLVIGTGKKITLECSQTMGHDKMYWYQQDPGMELHLIHYSYGVNSTEKGDLSSESTVSRIRTEHFPLTLESARPSHTSQYLCASSYGQTSAGETQYFGPGTRLLVL.

This chain links TRBV2 with TRBJ2-3, with 14 positions matching TRBD2. Per the germline V gene, CDR1 is SNHLY and CDR2 is FYNNEI. The CDR3 has 14 amino acids. Unmatched junction bases numbered 2, after V lost 8 bases and J lost 4 bases. CDR3 DNA sequence: TGTGCCAGCCAGGGACTAGCGGGAGCAGATACGCAGTATTTT. Protein product: CASQGLAGADTQYF.

This clonotype has at least ten counts. The chain uses TRBV3-1 and TRBJ1-6, with no clear D. Germline CDR1 and CDR2: LGHDT and YNNKEL (reference sequence). V lost 8 bases, J lost 10 bases, and 18 bases lay in between. CDR3 length: 14 amino acids. The CDR3 DNA reads TGTGCCAGCTCGCGAAGAGGAAGATGGTCACCCCTCCACTTT. Amino acid sequence: CASSRRGRWSPLHF.

V and J are TRBV3-1 and TRBJ2-3; 8 nucleotides match TRBD2. Trimming cost V 2 bases and J 0 bases; bases outside gene matches: 4. The CDR3 loop spans 16 amino acids. Germline-derived CDR1 and CDR2 are LGHDT and YNNKEL (reference sequence). The CDR3 bases are TGTGCCAGCAGCCAACCTAGCGGGCGTAGCACAGATACGCAGTATTTT. Its protein product is CASSQPSGRSTDTQYF.

This clonotype was detected many times. This chain joins TRBV2 and TRBJ1-5, with a possible D match to TRBD1 (6 bases). Trimming took off 4 bases at V and 0 bases at J, with 7 bases between the two ends. Germline V CDR1 and CDR2: SNHLY, FYNNEI. The CDR3 consists of 14 residues. CDR3 DNA: TGTGCCAGCAGTGGAGGGGGTAGCAATCAGCCCCAGCATTTT. It yields the protein CASSGGGSNQPQHF. Filled out from reference TRBV2 and TRBJ1-5, the complete variable domain reads EPEVTQTPSHQVTQMGQEVILRCVPISNHLYFYWYRQILGQKVEFLVSFYNNEISEKSEIFDDQFSVERPDGSNFTLKIRSTKLEDSAMYFCASSGGGSNQPQHFGDGTRLSIL.

In its sample, this clonotype was seen many times. The chain combines TRBV7-8 with TRBJ1-1; D is perhaps TRBD1 (5 bases). This CDR3 comprises 14 residues. The germline V gene has CDR1 SGHVS and CDR2 FQNEAQ. Trimming pared 3 bases from V and 0 bases from J, leaving 8 bases between. The CDR3 region is CASSLTELNTEAFF. The CDR3 coding sequence is TGTGCCAGCAGCTTGACAGAATTGAACACTGAAGCTTTCTTT.

This clonotype was observed at least ten times. The chain links TRBV20-1 to TRBJ1-2, with D hard to call. Trimming took 5 bases from V and 4 from J, leaving 11 bases between them. The germline V gene has CDR1 DFQATT and CDR2 SNEGSKA (reference sequence). CDR3 length equals 12 residues. The CDR3 coding sequence is TGCAGTGCTCCCGATCCGGCCTATGGCTACACCTTC. This translates into CSAPDPAYGYTF.

V gene TRBV10-3 combines with J gene TRBJ1-2; the D is unclear. Trimming cost V 6 bases and J 2 bases, with 10 bases left between them. This CDR3 region has 13 residues. Germline loops: CDR1 ENHRY, CDR2 SYGVKD. In nucleotides, the CDR3 is TGTGCCATCAGCCCAGACACGAACTATGGCTACACCTTC. This gives the protein CAISPDTNYGYTF.

This clonotype has a single count. The chain is built from TRBV10-3 and TRBJ1-2; D is uncertain. Trimming stripped 4 bases from V and 7 bases from J, with 10 bases between. From germline, CDR1 is ENHRY and CDR2 SYGVKD. CDR3 length: 12 amino acids. CDR3: CAISVSGVGYTF. CDR3 sequence (DNA): TGTGCCATCAGTGTATCGGGTGTTGGCTACACCTTC.

The rearrangement joins TRBV5-6 to TRBJ2-7, with 9 bases lining up with TRBD2. CDR3 length: 15 amino acids. Per germline, CDR1 SGHDT and CDR2 YYEEEE. Trimming removed 0 bases from V and 0 bases from J; junction bases left unmatched: 1. CDR3 in amino acids: CASSLASGASYEQYF. For the CDR3, the DNA is TGTGCCAGCAGCTTGGCTAGCGGGGCCTCCTACGAGCAGTACTTC.

This clonotype was seen ten or more times. This CDR3 is CAWSRGAGYEQYF. The CDR3 DNA is TGTGCCTGGTCGAGAGGGGCAGGGTACGAGCAGTACTTC. The chain links TRBV30 to TRBJ2-7; D tentatively fits TRBD1 or TRBD2 (5 bases each). CDR1 GTSNPN and CDR2 SVGIG come from the germline V gene (reference sequence). V lost 5 bases and J lost 4, with 15 bases in between. The CDR3 spans 13 residues.

V is TRBV7-3 and J is TRBJ2-7; D is ambiguous. The CDR3 is 15 amino acids. CDR1 is SGHTA and CDR2 is FQGTGA in the germline V gene. Trimming shortened V by 1 base and J by 0 bases, and 10 bases separated the two germline ends. The CDR3 here is CASSLMLGSSYEQYF. The CDR3 DNA reads TGTGCCAGCAGCTTAATGTTGGGCAGCTCCTACGAGCAGTACTTC.

This clonotype was recorded many times. This rearrangement joins TRBV2 to TRBJ1-1, with D unresolved. CDR1 and CDR2 (germline): SNHLY, FYNNEI. V was shortened by 6 bases and J by 3 bases, with 11 bases between the two germline ends. The CDR3 runs to 13 residues. CDR3: CASSRRVDTEAFF. CDR3 nucleotide sequence: TGTGCCAGCAGCCGAAGGGTGGACACTGAAGCTTTCTTT.

Many counts were recorded for this clonotype. The rearrangement joins TRBV9 to TRBJ2-1, with 8 nucleotides matching TRBD2. The germline V gene has CDR1 SGDLS and CDR2 YYNGEE. The CDR3 consists of 15 residues. The V gene end was trimmed by 0 bases and the J gene end by 2 bases; junction bases not matched to a gene: 1. The CDR3 DNA reads as TGTGCCAGCAGCGTAGAACTAGCGGCCTACAATGAGCAGTTCTTC. Its protein product is CASSVELAAYNEQFF.

Many counts were recorded for this clonotype. This sequence joins TRBV5-1 and TRBJ2-3, with 7 bases matching TRBD2. Germline CDR1 is SGHRS and CDR2 is YFSETQ. This CDR3 is 15 amino acids long. The V and J ends lost 0 bases and 6 bases, in that order; junction bases with no gene match: 7. The CDR3 bases are TGCGCCAGCAGCTTGGGGGGGGGACTGGCGGATACGCAGTATTTT. It is translated as CASSLGGGLADTQYF.

This clonotype was counted ten times or more. V and J are TRBV9 and TRBJ2-1, with 7 bases fitting TRBD2. The length of the CDR3 is 16 residues. Germline CDR1 and CDR2: SGDLS and YYNGEE. After removal of 0 bases from V and 9 bases from J, the junction contained 12 bases not matched to a gene. In DNA form, the CDR3 reads TGTGCCAGCAGCGTAGCTTCCATGGCGGGAGTAGGTGAGCAGTTCTTC. Translation: CASSVASMAGVGEQFF.

About this clonotype itself: The junction and the germline gene differ at one end; a read error may be behind it. The V call is TRBV5-1, the J call TRBJ1-2; perhaps TRBD1 as D (5 bases). From germline, CDR1 is SGHRS and CDR2 YFSETQ. This CDR3 is 14 amino acids long. CDR3 loop: CVSSGGPSHYGYTF. In nucleotides, the CDR3 is TGCGTCAGCAGCGGGGGACCCTCTCACTATGGCTACACCTTC.

Here the CDR3 reads CSVRDGGWATEAFF. CDR3 nucleotides: TGCAGCGTCCGGGATGGGGGGTGGGCCACTGAAGCTTTCTTT. The genes are TRBV29-1 and TRBJ1-1; D perhaps matches TRBD1 (5 bases). Germline assignment: CDR1 SQVTM and CDR2 ANQGSEA. Deletions cut 6 bases from V and 4 bases from J, with 18 bases between. The CDR3 totals 14 residues. Complete variable domain (other parts from reference TRBV29-1 and TRBJ1-1): SAVISQKPSRDICQRGTSLTIQCQVDSQVTMMFWYRQQPGQSLTLIATANQGSEATYESGFVIDKFPISRPNLTFSTLTVSNMSPEDSSIYLCSVRDGGWATEAFFGQGTRLTVV.

V is TRBV5-1 and J is TRBJ2-7; D call uncertain. The CDR3 has 13 residues. Per germline, CDR1 SGHRS and CDR2 YFSETQ. V was clipped by 3 bases and J by 0 bases, with 7 bases between them. The CDR3 reads CASSSTYSYEQYF. The CDR3 DNA reads TGCGCCAGCAGCTCTACGTACTCCTACGAGCAGTACTTC.

The V and J genes are TRBV7-3 and TRBJ2-5; D is unresolved. The germline CDR1 and CDR2 sequences are SGHTA and FQGTGA. The CDR3 contains 16 residues. V was shortened by 6 bases and J by 1 base, with 18 bases between the two germline ends. The chain's CDR3 is CASSYSVVETQETQYF. The CDR3 bases are TGTGCCAGCAGTTACTCGGTGGTGGAGACCCAAGAGACCCAGTACTTC.

CDR3 sequence reads: CASSIRAGDTEAFF. In nucleotides, the CDR3 is TGTGCCAGTAGTATAAGAGCGGGAGACACTGAAGCTTTCTTT. The gene calls are TRBV19 and TRBJ1-1; unclear D gene. The CDR3 has 14 amino acids. Germline CDR1 is LNHDA and CDR2 is SQIVND (reference sequence). V gave up 2 bases and J gave up 3 bases, with 10 bases separating them.